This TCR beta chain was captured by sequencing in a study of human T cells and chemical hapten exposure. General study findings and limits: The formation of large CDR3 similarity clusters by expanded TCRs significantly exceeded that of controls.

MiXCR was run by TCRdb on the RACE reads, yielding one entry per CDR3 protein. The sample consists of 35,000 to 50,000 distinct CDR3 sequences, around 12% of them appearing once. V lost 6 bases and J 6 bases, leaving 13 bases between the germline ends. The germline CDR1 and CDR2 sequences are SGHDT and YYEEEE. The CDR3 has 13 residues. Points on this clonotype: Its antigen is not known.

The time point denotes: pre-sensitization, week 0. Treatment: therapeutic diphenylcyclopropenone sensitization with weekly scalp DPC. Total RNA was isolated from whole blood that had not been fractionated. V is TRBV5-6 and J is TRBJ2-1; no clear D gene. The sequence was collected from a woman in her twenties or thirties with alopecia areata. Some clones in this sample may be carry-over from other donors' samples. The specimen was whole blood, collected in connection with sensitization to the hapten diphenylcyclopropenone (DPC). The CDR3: CASTLYISNEQFF. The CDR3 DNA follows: TGTGCCAGCACCCTATATATATCCAATGAGCAGTTCTTC.